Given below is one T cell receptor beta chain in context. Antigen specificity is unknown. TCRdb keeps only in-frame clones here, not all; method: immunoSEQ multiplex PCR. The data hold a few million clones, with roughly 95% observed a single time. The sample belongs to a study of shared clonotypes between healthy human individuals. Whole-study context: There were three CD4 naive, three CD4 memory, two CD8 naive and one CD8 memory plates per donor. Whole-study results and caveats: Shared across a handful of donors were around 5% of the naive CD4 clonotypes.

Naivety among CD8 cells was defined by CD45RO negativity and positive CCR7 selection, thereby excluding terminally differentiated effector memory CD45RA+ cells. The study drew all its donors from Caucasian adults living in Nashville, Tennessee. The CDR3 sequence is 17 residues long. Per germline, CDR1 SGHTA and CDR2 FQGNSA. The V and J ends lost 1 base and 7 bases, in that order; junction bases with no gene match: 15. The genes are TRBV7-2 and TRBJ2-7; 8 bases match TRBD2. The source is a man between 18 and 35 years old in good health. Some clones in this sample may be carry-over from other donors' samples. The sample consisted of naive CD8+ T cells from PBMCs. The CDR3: CASSLVVLAGLGGEQYF. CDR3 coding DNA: TGTGCCAGCAGCTTAGTCGTGCTAGCGGGTTTGGGAGGTGAGCAGTACTTC.